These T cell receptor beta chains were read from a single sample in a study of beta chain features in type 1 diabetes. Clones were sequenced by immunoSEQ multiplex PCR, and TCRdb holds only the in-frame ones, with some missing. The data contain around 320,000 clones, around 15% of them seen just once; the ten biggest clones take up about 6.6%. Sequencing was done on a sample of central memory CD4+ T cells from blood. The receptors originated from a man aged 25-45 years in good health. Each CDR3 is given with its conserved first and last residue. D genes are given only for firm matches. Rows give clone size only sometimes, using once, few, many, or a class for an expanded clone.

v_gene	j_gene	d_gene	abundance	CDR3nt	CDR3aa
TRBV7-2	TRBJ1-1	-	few	TGTGCCAGCAGTTCAAGCCCAGGGGTTTTCACTGAAGCTTTCTTT	CASSSSPGVFTEAFF
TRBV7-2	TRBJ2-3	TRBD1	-	TGTGCCAGCAGCTTAGGGGACAGGGGGCGTTTGGATACGCAGTATTTT	CASSLGDRGRLDTQYF
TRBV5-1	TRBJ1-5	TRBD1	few	TGCGCCAGCAGCTTAGATCAGGGGGCTCAGCCCCAGCATTTT	CASSLDQGAQPQHF
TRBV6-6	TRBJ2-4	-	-	TGTGCCAGCAGTTACAGTCCCGCAGGTATACGGTACTTC	CASSYSPAGIRYF
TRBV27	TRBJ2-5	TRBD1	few	TGTGCCAGCAGCCTCGACAGGGGGCGAGGGGAGACCCAGTACTTC	CASSLDRGRGETQYF
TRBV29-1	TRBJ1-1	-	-	TGCAGCGCTAGACAAGCCCAGGCTTTCTTT	CSARQAQAFF
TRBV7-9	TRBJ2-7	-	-	TGTGCCAGCAGCTTATACGGTGACAGACCCTACGAGCAGTACTTC	CASSLYGDRPYEQYF
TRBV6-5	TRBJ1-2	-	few	TGTGCCAGCAGCCCAGGACAGTCCTACTATGGCTACACCTTC	CASSPGQSYYGYTF
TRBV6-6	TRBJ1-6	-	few	TGTGCCAGCAGCCGACGGAGCTCCTATAATTCACCCCTCCACTTT	CASSRRSSYNSPLHF
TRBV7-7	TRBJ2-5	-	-	TGCGCCAGCAGCCAAGGGGATAGTACGACCCAGTACTTC	CASSQGDSTTQYF
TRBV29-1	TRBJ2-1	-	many	TGCAGCGTTGGACAGTACAATGAGCAGTTCTTC	CSVGQYNEQFF
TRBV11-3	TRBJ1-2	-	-	TGTGCCAGCAGCTTAGAGGGACGGAACGGCGCTTATGGCTACACCTTC	CASSLEGRNGAYGYTF
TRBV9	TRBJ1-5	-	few	TGTGCCAGCAGCGCCTCGGGGAATCAGCCCCAGCATTTT	CASSASGNQPQHF
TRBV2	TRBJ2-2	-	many	TGTGCCAGCAGGGTCACGGCGAACACCGGGGAGCTGTTTTTT	CASRVTANTGELFF
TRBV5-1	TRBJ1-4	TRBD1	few	TGCGCCAGCAGACGTGACAGGGGTATACGTGAAAAACTGTTTTTT	CASRRDRGIREKLFF
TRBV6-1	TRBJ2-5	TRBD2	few	TGTGCCAGCAGTGAAGGAAAACTAGCGGGAGCCCGCGGCGAGACCCAGTACTTC	CASSEGKLAGARGETQYF
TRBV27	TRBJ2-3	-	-	TGTGCCAGCAGTACGCCCCGGAGTTACATAGATACGCAGTATTTT	CASSTPRSYIDTQYF
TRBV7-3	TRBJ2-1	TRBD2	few	TGTGCCAGCAGCTTAACCCCGGGAACTAGCGGCTACAATGAGCAGTTCTTC	CASSLTPGTSGYNEQFF